The entry below gives a single TCR beta chain sequence along with its context. This sample was taken from a study of blood T cell repertoires in COVID-19. For the study at large: PBMCs, B-cell-depleted T cells, or T cells provided the cDNA or gDNA that made up the material.

How the authors handled the data: For nucleated cells, counts were estimated from reference gene primer amplification. Sequencing was performed with immunoSEQ multiplex PCR; in TCRdb, only in-frame clones are kept and a portion is missing. V and J calls and clone size come straight from that table; D and trimming were deduced from the DNA. The repertoire holds fewer than 200,000 clones, less than 90% seen once, with about 26% in the top ten. The CDR3 spans 13 residues. V lost 5 bases and J lost 1, with 8 bases in between. Germline CDR1 is LNHDA and CDR2 is SQIVND (reference sequence). Sequences were obtained from peripheral blood. The chain joins TRBV19 to TRBJ1-2; D is ambiguous. The sequence was obtained from a man aged 60-69 years with acute or convalescent COVID-19. Written as DNA, the CDR3 is TGTGCCAGTAGTCGGGAGGGTAACTATGGCTACACCTTC. This gives the protein CASSREGNYGYTF. Full variable domain (rest looked up from reference TRBV19 and TRBJ1-2): DGGITQSPKYLFRKEGQNVTLSCEQNLNHDAMYWYRQDPGQGLRLIYYSQIVNDFQKGDIAEGYSVSREKKESFPLTVTSAQKNPTAFYLCASSREGNYGYTFGSGTRLTVV.